Listed here are 10 T cell receptor beta chains from one sample, sequenced in a study of tumor and adjacent non-tumor tissue in lung cancer. RNA was extracted from bulk tissue without any cell sorting. More than 3 cm separated this lung sample from the edge of the tumor. A modified ARM-PCR protocol with three rounds of nested PCR amplified TCRbeta. TCRdb reprocessed the multiplex PCR reads with MiXCR, giving one entry per CDR3 protein. The sample has 52,000 or so distinct CDR3 sequences; 74% are singletons. The specimen sequenced was distant non-tumor lung tissue. Source of these receptors: a woman aged 60-75 years with non-small cell lung cancer.

The count of this clonotype is one. The J gene is TRBJ1-1, the V gene TRBV20-1; 7 bases are a match to TRBD1. CDR1 and CDR2 from the germline V gene are DFQATT and SNEGSKA (reference sequence). The V gene end was trimmed by 1 base and the J gene end by 0 bases; junction bases not matched to a gene: 5. The CDR3 has 15 amino acids. In DNA, the CDR3 is TGCAGTGCTAGAGGTAAAGGGGGCATGAACACTGAAGCTTTCTTT. Protein product: CSARGKGGMNTEAFF.

This chain uses TRBV28 with TRBJ2-3; TRBD2 is a possible D gene (5 bases). V lost 10 bases and J lost 4, with 15 bases in between. Germline V CDR1 and CDR2: MDHEN, SYDVKM. The CDR3 contains 13 residues. This CDR3 is CATKDVGADTQYF. The CDR3 DNA reads as TGTGCCACCAAAGATGTCGGGGCAGATACGCAGTATTTT.

The chain has TRBV18 and TRBJ2-5, with 8 bases identical to TRBD2. The CDR3 totals 17 residues. From germline, CDR1 is KGHSH and CDR2 LQKENI. Trimming at V came to 3 bases and at J to 1 base, leaving 10 bases not matched to a gene. Written as DNA, the CDR3 is TGTGCCAGCTCACCGACCCAAGCGGGAGCTTCCCAAGAGACCCAGTACTTC. Translated, it gives CASSPTQAGASQETQYF.

The rearrangement joins TRBV12-3 or TRBV12-4 to TRBJ2-1; 7 nucleotides match TRBD1. Trimming at V came to 4 bases and at J to 10 bases, leaving 22 bases not matched to a gene. This CDR3 comprises 18 residues. The CDR3 loop is CASSSTLTGSEVYEEQFF. CDR3 nucleotide sequence: TGTGCCAGCAGTTCAACCCTGACAGGGTCGGAAGTCTACGAAGAGCAGTTCTTC.

A note on this clonotype: An end of the junction does not agree with germline; a read error may underlie this. The chain employs TRBV11-2 and TRBJ1-2, with 7 bases that match TRBD1. Germline V gives CDR1 SGHAT, CDR2 FQNNGV. This CDR3 is 19 amino acids long. The chain's CDR3 is CASSAHWTGTDEMSYGYIF. In DNA form, the CDR3 reads TGTGCCAGCAGCGCACACTGGACCGGGACAGATGAGATGTCCTATGGCTACATCTTC. Variable domain in full (rest from reference TRBV11-2 and TRBJ1-2): EAGVAQSPRYKIIEKRQSVAFWCNPISGHATLYWYQQILGQGPKLLIQFQNNGVVDDSQLPKDRFSAERLKGVDSTLKIQPAKLEDSAVYLCASSAHWTGTDEMSYGYIFGSGTRLTVV.

The CDR3 DNA is TGTGCCAGAAGCCCTGGAGGAAATATTCAGTACTTC. It specifies CARSPGGNIQYF. The rearrangement joins TRBV12-3 or TRBV12-4 to TRBJ2-4, with D tentatively TRBD2 (5 bases). Trimming removed 9 bases from V and 10 bases from J, with 16 bases in between. The CDR3 contains 12 residues.

About this clonotype itself: One junction end disagrees with the germline gene, perhaps due to a read error. The V and J genes are TRBV6-2 or TRBV6-3 and TRBJ1-1; tentative D call: TRBD1 (5 bases). CDR3 length equals 15 residues. Per the germline V gene, CDR1 is MNHEY and CDR2 is SVGEGT. CDR3 sequence reads: CASSSVLEGNSEAFF. The CDR3 DNA follows: TGCGCCAGCAGCTCAGTCTTGGAGGGGAACAGTGAAGCTTTCTTT.

On this clonotype: Given the absence of the conserved phenylalanine or tryptophan at the CDR3 end, a read error is likely. This chain joins TRBV12-3 or TRBV12-4 and TRBJ2-7, with 7 bases that match TRBD1. This CDR3 comprises 14 residues. V dropped 6 bases and J dropped 7; count of bases not matched to a gene: 12. The CDR3 nucleotides read TGTGCCAGCAGAATACAGGGGTACTTCTATGAGCAGTACTCC. This gives the protein CASRIQGYFYEQYS.

Details on this clonotype: As the CDR3 is not closed by the conserved phenylalanine or tryptophan, this likely results from a read error. The DNA is omitted, as the CDR3 cannot be located on it reliably, and the CDR3 follows TCRdb's listing. J is TRBJ2-1 and V is TRBV7-8; no check of the table's D call, TRBD2, against the DNA was made. Germline-derived CDR1 and CDR2 are SGHVS and FQNEAQ. The CDR3 length is 16 residues, termini included. This CDR3 is CASSLIWPSGGSEQLS.

This clonotype was seen repeatedly, ten times or more. The V call is TRBV24-1, the J call TRBJ2-3, with D possibly TRBD2 on 6 matching bases. V was pared by 5 bases and J by 0 bases, with 11 bases between. Germline V gene sequence: CDR1 KGHDR, CDR2 SFDVKD. CDR3 length equals 15 residues. Here the CDR3 reads CATSAWAGSTDTQYF. DNA for the CDR3: TGTGCCACCAGTGCCTGGGCGGGGAGCACAGATACGCAGTATTTT.